These 25 T cell receptor beta chains originate from one sample sequenced in a study of CXCR3-negative and CXCR3-positive naive CD8 T cells. The method, 5' RACE with UMI labels, was used to prepare the TRB cDNA libraries. TCRdb re-called the 5' RACE reads; every CDR3 protein appears as one record, without DNA. The repertoire table contains over 100,000 distinct CDR3 sequences. Their target antigens are unknown. Study-wide points: Hydrophobicity was higher for TRB CDR3s found in CXCR3-positive naive cells than in CXCR3-negative naive cells.

Sequencing was done on a sample of naive CXCR3+ CD8+ T cells from blood. The subset: CD45RO-CCR7+CD27+CD95- naive CD8+ T cells expressing CXCR3 (TNR3+). All receptors come from a human donor in good health. Some clones in this sample may be carry-over from other donors' samples.

J is TRBJ2-7 and V is TRBV28; TCRdb returns TRBD1, unconfirmable since there is no DNA. The CDR3 extends over 15 amino acids. CDR1 is MDHEN, CDR2 SYDVKM, per germline. The CDR3 sequence: CASSFRGSRSYEQYF.

The genes are TRBV7-2 and TRBJ2-3. The CDR3 consists of 17 residues. Germline V gene sequence: CDR1 SGHTA, CDR2 FQGNSA. The CDR3 loop is CASSDKILTTSTDTQYF.

The chain is built from TRBV9 and TRBJ2-2; TCRdb's assignment of TRBD1 cannot be checked, as there is no DNA. Germline V gene lookup returns CDR1 SGDLS and CDR2 YYNGEE. There are 13 residues in the CDR3. CDR3 sequence reads: CASSEGGTGELFF. The full variable domain, with the rest looked up from reference TRBV9 and TRBJ2-2, is DSGVTQTPKHLITATGQRVTLRCSPRSGDLSVYWYQQSLDQGLQFLIQYYNGEERAKGNILERFSAQQFPDLHSELNLSSLELGDSALYFCASSEGGTGELFFGEGSRLTVL.

V and J are TRBV5-1 and TRBJ2-7. CDR3 size: 13 residues. Per the germline V gene, CDR1 is SGHRS and CDR2 is YFSETQ. The CDR3 here is CASSYDSSYEQYF.

The chain employs TRBV4-1 and TRBJ2-1; with no DNA, the TCRdb D assignment of TRBD2 cannot be verified. CDR1 and CDR2 from the germline V gene are MGHRA and YSYEKL. The CDR3 runs to 21 residues. CDR3 amino acids: CASSPFIGMAGGVAKRNEQFF.

The chain's CDR3 is CASSGSQGQETQYF. The chain carries TRBV7-9 and TRBJ2-5; the D call of TRBD1 rests on TCRdb alone, since no DNA is present to check it. Germline V gene lookup returns CDR1 SEHNR and CDR2 FQNEAQ (reference sequence). The CDR3 has 14 residues. The complete variable domain, with remaining parts taken from reference TRBV7-9 and TRBJ2-5, reads DTGVSQNPRHKITKRGQNVTFRCDPISEHNRLYWYRQTLGQGPEFLTYFQNEAQLEKSRLLSDRFSAERPKGSFSTLEIQRTEQGDSAMYLCASSGSQGQETQYFGPGTRLLVL.

This chain connects TRBV9 to TRBJ2-7; checking the TCRdb D call of TRBD2 is not possible without DNA. The CDR3 is made up of 18 amino acids. Germline V lookup: CDR1 SGDLS, CDR2 YYNGEE. The CDR3 is CASSVATEASGGSNEQYF.

The genes are TRBV7-6 and TRBJ2-3; the D call from TCRdb, TRBD2, cannot be confirmed without DNA. Germline lookup yields CDR1 SGHVS and CDR2 FNYEAQ. This CDR3 spans 17 amino acids. CDR3 loop: CASSRPTGREGTDTQYF.

This chain connects TRBV5-1 to TRBJ2-1; the TRBD1 assignment by TCRdb is unverifiable without DNA. The V gene's germline CDR1 is SGHRS and CDR2 YFSETQ. This CDR3 region has 18 residues. CDR3 sequence: CASSIGHDSSATYNEQFF. The whole variable domain, filled in from reference TRBV5-1 and TRBJ2-1, reads KAGVTQTPRYLIKTRGQQVTLSCSPISGHRSVSWYQQTPGQGLQFLFEYFSETQRNKGNFPGRFSGRQFSNSRSEMNVSTLELGDSALYLCASSIGHDSSATYNEQFFGPGTRLTVL.

The chain recombines TRBV7-3 with TRBJ2-7; TCRdb calls TRBD1, which cannot be checked without DNA. The length of the CDR3 is 13 residues. Germline V gives CDR1 SGHTA, CDR2 FQGTGA. CDR3 loop: CASSPGPNYEQYF. Using reference TRBV7-3 and TRBJ2-7 for the parts outside the CDR3, the full variable domain is GAGVSQTPSNKVTEKGKYVELRCDPISGHTALYWYRQSLGQGPEFLIYFQGTGAADDSGLPNDRFFAVRPEGSVSTLKIQRTERGDSAVYLCASSPGPNYEQYFGPGTRLTVT.

This CDR3 reads CAISDRSNYGYTF. The chain combines TRBV10-3 with TRBJ1-2. CDR3 length: 13 residues. Germline CDR1 reads ENHRY; CDR2 reads SYGVKD.

This chain joins TRBV3-1 and TRBJ2-1; TCRdb returns TRBD2, unconfirmable since there is no DNA. The CDR3 loop spans 13 amino acids. CDR1 and CDR2 from the germline V gene are LGHDT and YNNKEL (reference sequence). CDR3 in amino acids: CASRGTSGNEQFF.

CDR3 protein: CASSLTSGGVYNEQFF. V gene TRBV19 combines with J gene TRBJ2-1; the D gene TCRdb calls, TRBD2, cannot be checked with no DNA. This CDR3 has 16 residues. Germline V lookup: CDR1 LNHDA, CDR2 SQIVND (reference sequence).

This chain's CDR3 is CASSFGGASPLHF. The V gene is TRBV12-3 or TRBV12-4, the J gene TRBJ1-6; the D gene TCRdb calls, TRBD1, cannot be checked with no DNA. This CDR3 is built from 13 residues.

The chain joins TRBV29-1 to TRBJ2-5; the TCRdb D gene call, TRBD1, has no DNA to confirm it. The germline gives CDR1 SQVTM, CDR2 ANQGSEA. This CDR3 contains 14 residues. The CDR3 sequence is CSVAPGGGAVAQYF.

V gene TRBV28 combines with J gene TRBJ2-3; TCRdb calls TRBD2, which cannot be checked without DNA. Looked up from germline, CDR1 is MDHEN and CDR2 is SYDVKM. CDR3 length equals 16 residues. This CDR3 reads CASSFSSGVLTDTQYF.

The chain uses TRBV4-2 and TRBJ2-7; there is no DNA to check the TCRdb D call of TRBD1. The germline V gene has CDR1 LGHNA and CDR2 YNFKEQ. The CDR3 is 15 residues long. CDR3 protein: CASSSSGTDFYEQYF.

This chain uses TRBV7-8 with TRBJ2-3; the TCRdb D gene call, TRBD2, has no DNA to confirm it. From germline, CDR1 is SGHVS and CDR2 FQNEAQ. CDR3 length: 17 residues. The CDR3 here is CASSSALLAESTDAQYF.

V gene TRBV4-1 combines with J gene TRBJ2-1; TCRdb designates TRBD2, a call that cannot be tested without DNA. From germline, CDR1 is MGHRA and CDR2 YSYEKL. This CDR3 is built from 14 residues. CDR3 amino acids: CASSQREGVNEQFF.

J is TRBJ2-7 and V is TRBV28; without DNA, the TCRdb call of TRBD1 cannot be checked. The CDR3 runs to 14 residues. Germline CDR1 and CDR2: MDHEN and SYDVKM. This chain's CDR3 is CASSLGWERYEQYF.

The CDR3 protein is CASTSDYSYEQYF. The V and J genes are TRBV7-9 and TRBJ2-7. The germline V gene has CDR1 SEHNR and CDR2 FQNEAQ (reference sequence). This CDR3 region has 13 residues.

This chain's CDR3 is CASSPWPSGSLHEQYF. The V call is TRBV12-3 or TRBV12-4, the J call TRBJ2-7; lacking DNA, the TRBD2 call made by TCRdb goes unchecked. This CDR3 has 16 amino acids.

The rearrangement joins TRBV12-3 or TRBV12-4 to TRBJ1-2; TCRdb lists TRBD1, though no DNA is available to test this call. The CDR3 sequence is 13 residues long. The CDR3 sequence is CASSSPGGSGYTF.

This sequence joins TRBV11-2 and TRBJ1-2; without DNA, the TCRdb call of TRBD1 cannot be checked. Germline lookup yields CDR1 SGHAT and CDR2 FQNNGV. The CDR3 extends over 16 amino acids. This CDR3 is CASSSPLKDTFYGYTF. Full variable domain (missing parts from reference TRBV11-2 and TRBJ1-2): EAGVAQSPRYKIIEKRQSVAFWCNPISGHATLYWYQQILGQGPKLLIQFQNNGVVDDSQLPKDRFSAERLKGVDSTLKIQPAKLEDSAVYLCASSSPLKDTFYGYTFGSGTRLTVV.

V is TRBV12-3 or TRBV12-4 and J is TRBJ2-7; the D call from TCRdb, TRBD1, cannot be confirmed without DNA. The CDR3 is 15 amino acids. CDR3 amino acids: CASSFSLGTLYEQYF.